This is a list of T cell receptor beta chains from one sample in a study of shared clonotypes between healthy human individuals. TCRdb's table, derived via immunoSEQ multiplex PCR, lists solely in-frame clones and lacks some. The data hold around 500,000 clones, with over 70% observed a single time. Sequencing was carried out using PBMCs. These receptors originate from a woman between 35 and 50 years old in good health. Some clones in this sample may be carry-over from other donors' samples. CDR3s include the opening cysteine and the closing phenylalanine or tryptophan. Each record gives: J gene, clone size, V gene, D gene, CDR3 DNA, CDR3 protein. D genes are given only for firm matches. Clone size, where shown, is once, few, many, or a class for clones that have expanded.

j_gene: TRBJ2-1; abundance: NA; v_gene: TRBV5-6; d_gene: TRBD2; CDR3nt: TGTGCCAGCAGCCGTCGTTCGGGACTAGCGGGAATGGATGAGCAGTTCTTC; CDR3aa: CASSRRSGLAGMDEQFF
j_gene: TRBJ1-5; abundance: NA; v_gene: TRBV18; d_gene: NA; CDR3nt: TGTGCCAGCTCATCACTCCCTACAGGAGTTCGCAATCAGCCCCAGCATTTT; CDR3aa: CASSSLPTGVRNQPQHF
j_gene: TRBJ2-7; abundance: NA; v_gene: TRBV20-1; d_gene: NA; CDR3nt: TGCAGTGCGGATGGAAGAAGCGAGCAGTACTTC; CDR3aa: CSADGRSEQYF
j_gene: TRBJ2-5; abundance: NA; v_gene: TRBV5-1; d_gene: TRBD2; CDR3nt: TGCGCCAGCAGCTCCGGGACTAGCGGGAGAGACCAAGAGACCCAGTACTTC; CDR3aa: CASSSGTSGRDQETQYF
j_gene: TRBJ2-7; abundance: NA; v_gene: TRBV5-1; d_gene: NA; CDR3nt: TGCGCCAGCAGCTTGGGTTACGAGCAGTACTTC; CDR3aa: CASSLGYEQYF
j_gene: TRBJ1-2; abundance: NA; v_gene: TRBV18; d_gene: NA; CDR3nt: TGTGCCAGCTCACCGGGGGGCTGGTATGGCTACACCTTC; CDR3aa: CASSPGGWYGYTF
j_gene: TRBJ1-1; abundance: few; v_gene: TRBV5-4; d_gene: NA; CDR3nt: TGTGCCAGCAGCTTCCAGACATATCCGGCGAACACTGAAGCTTTCTTT; CDR3aa: CASSFQTYPANTEAFF
j_gene: TRBJ2-3; abundance: many; v_gene: TRBV7-9; d_gene: NA; CDR3nt: TGTGCCAGCATGGGAGATACGCAGTATTTT; CDR3aa: CASMGDTQYF
j_gene: TRBJ2-2; abundance: NA; v_gene: TRBV28; d_gene: NA; CDR3nt: TGTGCCAGCAGAATGCGGGACAGAGAGCTGTTTTTT; CDR3aa: CASRMRDRELFF
j_gene: TRBJ1-1; abundance: few; v_gene: TRBV14; d_gene: NA; CDR3nt: TGTGCCAGCAGTGGGCAGCCGAACACTGAAGCTTTCTTT; CDR3aa: CASSGQPNTEAFF
j_gene: TRBJ2-7; abundance: NA; v_gene: TRBV11-2; d_gene: TRBD2; CDR3nt: TGTGCCAGCAGCAGACTAGCGGGCTACGAGCAGTACTTC; CDR3aa: CASSRLAGYEQYF
j_gene: TRBJ2-3; abundance: once; v_gene: TRBV10-3; d_gene: TRBD1; CDR3nt: TGTGCCATCAGCAAACAGGGGCCCTTAGGAGATACGCAGTATTTT; CDR3aa: CAISKQGPLGDTQYF
j_gene: TRBJ2-7; abundance: few; v_gene: TRBV5-5; d_gene: NA; CDR3nt: TGTGCCAGCAGCCCGACCCGTTGGACCGAGCAGTACTTC; CDR3aa: CASSPTRWTEQYF